Listed here are 7 T cell receptor beta chains from one sample, sequenced in a study of T cells in Graves' hyperthyroidism and ophthalmopathy. Researchers amplified the TCR beta CDR3 regions from RNA transcripts. Initially, a first-round RT-PCR of the TCR CDR3 employed the HTBI primer set. Each CDR3 protein gets one entry after TCRdb re-called the multiplex PCR reads with MiXCR. The table records a few hundred thousand distinct CDR3 sequences, 15% to 18% of them present only once. Input material: blood. The receptors originated from a woman aged 18-29 years with Graves' hyperthyroidism that later progressed to Graves' ophthalmopathy.

This clonotype was observed a handful of times. The V and J genes are TRBV6-9 and TRBJ2-7, with 8 positions matching TRBD2. The CDR3 extends over 15 amino acids. The V segment lost 3 bases and the J segment 6 bases; nucleotides outside the gene matches: 10. Per germline, CDR1 MNHGY and CDR2 SVAAGI. The CDR3 sequence is CASSYRQREWCEQYF. In nucleotides, the CDR3 is TGTGCCAGCAGTTACCGCCAGCGGGAGTGGTGCGAGCAGTACTTC.

This chain joins TRBV12-3 or TRBV12-4 and TRBJ1-2; D possibly corresponds to TRBD1 (5 bases). The CDR3 spans 13 residues. V was shortened by 2 bases and J by 4 bases, with 8 bases between the two germline ends. CDR3 region: CASSLKGSYGYTF. CDR3 nucleotides: TGTGCCAGCAGTTTAAAGGGGTCCTATGGCTACACCTTC.

At least ten counts were recorded for this clonotype. V and J are TRBV28 and TRBJ2-3; TRBD2 agrees at 8 bases. Germline CDR1 MDHEN, CDR2 SYDVKM. V lost 4 bases to trimming and J lost 4 bases; unmatched junction nucleotides: 10. The CDR3 totals 16 residues. CDR3 sequence reads: CASSSPGGEKADTQYF. Written as DNA, the CDR3 is TGTGCCAGCAGTTCCCCGGGAGGGGAGAAGGCAGATACGCAGTATTTT.

This clonotype occurred many times. The J gene is TRBJ1-2, the V gene TRBV6-1; D not resolved. CDR1 and CDR2 from the germline V gene are MNHNS and SASEGT. This CDR3 is 13 amino acids long. V lost 5 bases to trimming and J lost 8 bases, with 15 bases between them. The CDR3 loop reads CASSYGQKAGYTF. The CDR3 coding sequence is TGTGCCAGCAGTTACGGGCAAAAAGCAGGCTACACCTTC.

The V and J genes are TRBV27 and TRBJ2-2; weak D call: TRBD2 (5 bases). Germline V gene data show CDR1 as MNHEY and CDR2 as SMNVEV (reference sequence). The length of the CDR3 is 13 residues. V lost 6 bases, J lost 4 bases, and 9 bases lay in between. CDR3 DNA: TGTGCCAGCAGGCACGGGATCACCGGGGAGCTGTTTTTT. Amino acids: CASRHGITGELFF.

V usage is TRBV27 and J usage is TRBJ2-2, with D possibly being TRBD2 (6 bases). The CDR3 totals 14 residues. The V gene lost 7 bases and the J gene lost 3 bases, with 12 bases spanning the gap. From germline, CDR1 is MNHEY and CDR2 SMNVEV (reference sequence). Written as DNA, the CDR3 is TGTGCCAGCACATCAATAGCGGACACCGGGGAGCTGTTTTTT. Protein: CASTSIADTGELFF.

This clonotype showed up many times. This chain joins TRBV28 and TRBJ2-1; 10 nucleotides agree with TRBD1. From germline, CDR1 is MDHEN and CDR2 SYDVKM. This CDR3 spans 16 amino acids. J was trimmed by 4 bases and V by 6 bases; bases with no gene match: 9. The CDR3 loop reads CASSSDRGRKYNEQFF. The CDR3 DNA reads TGTGCCAGCAGCTCTGACAGGGGGCGCAAGTACAATGAGCAGTTCTTC.